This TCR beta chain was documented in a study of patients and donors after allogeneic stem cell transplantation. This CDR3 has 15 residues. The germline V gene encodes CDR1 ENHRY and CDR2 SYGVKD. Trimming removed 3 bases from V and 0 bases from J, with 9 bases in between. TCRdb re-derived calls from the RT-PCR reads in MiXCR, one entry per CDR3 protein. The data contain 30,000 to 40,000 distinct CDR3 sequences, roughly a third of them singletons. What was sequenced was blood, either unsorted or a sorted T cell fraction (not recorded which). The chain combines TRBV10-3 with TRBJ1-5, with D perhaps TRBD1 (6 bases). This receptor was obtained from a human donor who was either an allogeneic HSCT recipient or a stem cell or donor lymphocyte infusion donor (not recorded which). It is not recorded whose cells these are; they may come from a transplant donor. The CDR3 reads CAISDRGNSNQPQHF. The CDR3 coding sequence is TGTGCCATCAGTGACAGGGGCAATAGCAATCAGCCCCAGCATTTT.